This T cell receptor beta chain was obtained from a study of CD8 T cells in Susac syndrome. Points from the study as a whole: The study conceded that relatively few individuals underwent its TCR sequencing and HLA analysis.

As for this clonotype: What it binds is unknown.

TCR beta sequencing was performed on blood CD8+ and CD4+ T cells. TEMRA cells were FACS-enriched, unlike CD8+ and CD4+ T cells, which were negatively isolated. The V gene's germline CDR1 is MNHEY and CDR2 SMNVEV (reference sequence). This CDR3 region has 15 residues. The germline V and J ends were trimmed by 3 bases and 10 bases, with 16 bases remaining between them. Reverse transcription of roughly 0.5 to 1 ug RNA was performed with random hexamers. Coverage of TCR beta CDR3 amplification by immunoSEQ multiplex PCR extended to 54 Vbeta and 13 Jbeta. TCRdb called the immunoSEQ multiplex PCR reads again in MiXCR, with one record for every CDR3 protein. The sample has roughly 200,000 distinct CDR3 sequences; approximately 95% are singletons.

Sequencing input: CD4+ T cells from PBMCs. The chain links TRBV27 to TRBJ1-6; D remains unclear. The source is a human donor with multiple sclerosis. The CDR3 sequence: CASSFFLRSASPLHF. DNA of the CDR3: TGTGCCAGCAGTTTTTTTTTGAGATCTGCATCACCCCTCCACTTT.